These 23 T cell receptor beta chains share one sample of origin, sequenced in a study of T cell responses to AZD1222 COVID-19 vaccine. Generated by immunoSEQ multiplex PCR, the TCRdb table keeps only in-frame clones and is missing some. The sample holds 130,000 or so clones; 90% are singletons and the top ten take less than 9%. Sequenced here: peripheral blood, sampled on day 0 of AZD1222 vaccination. The source of these receptors is an adult in good health.

The V call is TRBV7-3, the J call TRBJ2-2; D is undetermined. The CDR3 sequence is 15 residues long. The ends were cut back, 5 bases at V and 7 bases at J, with 17 bases in the middle. Germline CDR1 SGHTA, CDR2 FQGTGA. CDR3 DNA: TGTGCCAGCAGCCCCGAGGCCAACAGTATCGGGGAGCTGTTTTTT. Its translation: CASSPEANSIGELFF.

This chain uses TRBV11-2 with TRBJ1-1, with D uncertain. Germline V gene data show CDR1 as SGHAT and CDR2 as FQNNGV. V lost 1 base to trimming and J lost 0 bases, with 3 bases between them. The CDR3 sequence is 13 residues long. CDR3 in amino acids: CASSLGLNTEAFF. The CDR3 DNA reads TGTGCCAGCAGCTTAGGTCTGAACACTGAAGCTTTCTTT.

This clone was detected only once. The CDR3 spells CASSQEGGSGEQYF. As DNA, the CDR3 is TGCGCCAGCAGCCAAGAGGGGGGATCGGGCGAGCAGTACTTC. This chain links TRBV4-3 with TRBJ2-7, with a possible D match to TRBD2 (6 bases). This CDR3 is 14 amino acids long. Germline lookup yields CDR1 LGHNA and CDR2 YSLEER. Trimming left V 0 bases short and J 6 bases short, with 12 bases between.

V is TRBV11-2 and J is TRBJ2-7; D is ambiguous. This CDR3 region has 13 residues. Trimming cost V 0 bases and J 5 bases, with 8 bases left between them. Germline CDR1 and CDR2: SGHAT and FQNNGV. In DNA, the CDR3 is TGTGCCAGCAGCTTAGAACGACCCAACGAGCAGTACTTC. Protein: CASSLERPNEQYF.

This chain uses TRBV4-2 with TRBJ1-5, with TRBD1 as a possible D gene (5 bases). The CDR3 consists of 16 residues. V was cut by 0 bases and J by 3 bases, with 12 bases left in between. Germline V lookup: CDR1 LGHNA, CDR2 YNFKEQ. The CDR3 nucleotides are TGTGCCAGCAGCCAAGATCAAGGGGTTGACAATCAGCCCCAGCATTTT. Translating gives CASSQDQGVDNQPQHF.

V usage is TRBV7-8 and J usage is TRBJ1-1; D gene uncertain. The germline V gene encodes CDR1 SGHVS and CDR2 FQNEAQ. The CDR3 sequence is 14 residues long. Between the trimmed V and J ends, which lost 1 base and 1 base, there was a span of 7 bases. The CDR3 DNA sequence: TGTGCCAGCAGCTTAGGCGGAGGGAACACTGAAGCTTTCTTT. Residues: CASSLGGGNTEAFF. Using reference TRBV7-8 and TRBJ1-1 for the parts outside the CDR3, the full variable domain is GAGVSQSPRYKVAKRGQDVALRCDPISGHVSLFWYQQALGQGPEFLTYFQNEAQLDKSGLPSDRFFAERPEGSVSTLKIQRTQQEDSAVYLCASSLGGGNTEAFFGQGTRLTVV.

The chain uses TRBV28 and TRBJ2-3; D may be TRBD2 (6 bases). The CDR3 is made up of 15 amino acids. Germline loops: CDR1 MDHEN, CDR2 SYDVKM. V was trimmed by 6 bases and J by 5 bases, leaving 18 bases between them. CDR3 sequence (DNA): TGTGCCAGCAGGGGGGTAGGAGCCGGGGGAGATACGCAGTATTTT. Its translation: CASRGVGAGGDTQYF.

The chain employs TRBV6-2 or TRBV6-3 and TRBJ2-1; D uncertain. This CDR3 region has 13 residues. The germline V gene has CDR1 MNHEY and CDR2 SVGEGT. V lost 3 bases and J lost 0, with 3 bases in between. CDR3 amino acids: CASSYDSYNEQFF. CDR3 coding DNA: TGTGCCAGCAGTTATGACTCCTACAATGAGCAGTTCTTC.

The genes are TRBV5-1 and TRBJ2-3; D is undetermined. The CDR3 has 14 residues. Germline lookup yields CDR1 SGHRS and CDR2 YFSETQ. Trimming took 0 bases from V and 2 from J, leaving 7 bases between them. CDR3 loop: CASSLATVTDTQYF. The CDR3 DNA reads as TGCGCCAGCAGCTTGGCTACAGTCACAGATACGCAGTATTTT.

This sequence joins TRBV30 and TRBJ1-1, with D uncertain. CDR1 is GTSNPN and CDR2 is SVGIG in the germline V gene (reference sequence). The CDR3 has 13 amino acids. Trimming left V 0 bases short and J 0 bases short, with 5 bases between. The CDR3 loop reads CAWSVGVNTEAFF. CDR3 DNA: TGTGCCTGGAGTGTCGGGGTGAACACTGAAGCTTTCTTT.

This clone was counted once. V is TRBV28 and J is TRBJ1-1, with D possibly being TRBD1 (5 bases). The CDR3 is 14 amino acids. With 3 bases removed from V and 0 bases from J, the gap between germline ends came to 8 bases. CDR1 and CDR2 (germline): MDHEN, SYDVKM. CDR3 loop: CASSFQGVNTEAFF. The CDR3 DNA follows: TGTGCCAGCAGTTTCCAGGGTGTGAACACTGAAGCTTTCTTT.

This chain links TRBV5-1 with TRBJ2-1, with D maybe TRBD2 (6 bases). Germline CDR1 SGHRS, CDR2 YFSETQ. V was cut by 1 base and J by 0 bases, with 8 bases left in between. This CDR3 is built from 15 residues. Here the CDR3 DNA reads TGCGCCAGCAGCTTGACGGGAGCCTCCTACAATGAGCAGTTCTTC. Residues: CASSLTGASYNEQFF.

This chain uses TRBV18 with TRBJ1-6; 7 bases map to TRBD1. The CDR3 sequence is 15 residues long. The V segment lost 0 bases and the J segment 5 bases; nucleotides outside the gene matches: 1. The germline CDR1 and CDR2 sequences are KGHSH and LQKENI. The CDR3 loop reads CASSPPGQNNSPLHF. In DNA, the CDR3 is TGTGCCAGCTCACCACCGGGACAGAATAATTCACCCCTCCACTTT.

The J gene is TRBJ1-2, the V gene TRBV5-1; no clear D. CDR1 SGHRS and CDR2 YFSETQ come from the germline V gene. The V gene lost 1 base and the J gene lost 4 bases, with 17 bases spanning the gap. This CDR3 has 16 amino acids. The CDR3 reads CASSLRSGVQLYGYTF. The CDR3 region has the DNA TGCGCCAGCAGCTTGCGGAGCGGGGTTCAACTCTATGGCTACACCTTC.

This sequence joins TRBV5-1 and TRBJ1-5, with D possibly TRBD1 on 5 matching bases. Germline CDR1 SGHRS, CDR2 YFSETQ. The germline V and J ends were trimmed by 0 bases and 3 bases, with 7 bases remaining between them. This CDR3 has 14 amino acids. The chain's CDR3 is CASSLGGDNQPQHF. CDR3 nucleotides: TGCGCCAGCAGCTTGGGAGGGGACAATCAGCCCCAGCATTTT.

This chain links TRBV10-2 with TRBJ2-7, with 8 bases aligning to TRBD2. CDR3 size: 12 residues. V dropped 8 bases and J dropped 4; count of bases not matched to a gene: 4. Germline CDR1 is WSHSY and CDR2 is SAAADI. The CDR3 DNA reads TGCGCCAGCCTTAGCGGGGTATACGAGCAGTACTTC. It translates to CASLSGVYEQYF.

Worth noting for this clone: One end of the junction is discordant with germline, which a read error may explain. The gene calls are TRBV4-1 and TRBJ1-6; 7 bases map to TRBD1. This CDR3 has 16 amino acids. Germline V gene lookup returns CDR1 MGHRA and CDR2 YSYEKL. This chain's CDR3 is CASSQDRGGNKSPLHF. The CDR3, as DNA: TGCGCCAGCAGCCAAGATCGAGGGGGCAATAAATCACCCCTCCACTTT.

This chain connects TRBV5-1 to TRBJ1-4, with TRBD1 identical over 9 bases. With 0 bases clipped from V and 7 bases from J, the junction kept 4 bases outside the gene matches. CDR1 SGHRS and CDR2 YFSETQ come from the germline V gene. CDR3 size: 15 residues. This chain's CDR3 is CASSLAGTGSEKLFF. CDR3 nucleotide sequence: TGCGCCAGCAGCTTGGCCGGGACAGGGAGTGAAAAACTGTTTTTT.

The chain links TRBV19 to TRBJ1-4; D gene uncertain. Per germline, CDR1 LNHDA and CDR2 SQIVND (reference sequence). This CDR3 region has 13 residues. V shed 9 bases and J shed 0 bases, with 8 bases lying between them. CDR3 in DNA: TGTGCCAGCTCGACCACAACTAATGAAAAACTGTTTTTT. It codes for CASSTTTNEKLFF.

This chain connects TRBV5-1 to TRBJ2-1, with a possible D match to TRBD2 (6 bases). V lost 1 base and J lost 3, with 8 bases in between. The CDR3 spans 14 residues. Germline-derived CDR1 and CDR2 are SGHRS and YFSETQ. The CDR3, as DNA: TGCGCCAGCAGCTTGACGACTAGCTACAATGAGCAGTTCTTC. It codes for CASSLTTSYNEQFF.

This clone has ten or more counts. This chain links TRBV2 with TRBJ2-1; the match to TRBD2 covers 9 bases. Germline lookup yields CDR1 SNHLY and CDR2 FYNNEI. After removal of 3 bases from V and 4 bases from J, the junction contained 1 base not matched to a gene. The CDR3 is 14 residues long. The CDR3 DNA follows: TGTGCCAGCAGTGAGGCGGGGGGGTACAATGAGCAGTTCTTC. Encoded protein: CASSEAGGYNEQFF.

V gene TRBV5-1 combines with J gene TRBJ2-1; D uncertain. The V gene's germline CDR1 is SGHRS and CDR2 YFSETQ. Trimming took 0 bases from V and 3 from J, leaving 16 bases between them. This CDR3 is built from 17 residues. The CDR3: CASSLADRQPNYNEQFF. The CDR3 DNA reads as TGCGCCAGCAGCTTGGCCGATCGACAACCGAACTACAATGAGCAGTTCTTC.

The chain carries TRBV2 and TRBJ2-7, with 7 bases fitting TRBD1. With V trimmed by 5 bases and J by 4 bases, 8 bases remained unmatched. The length of the CDR3 is 14 residues. Per germline, CDR1 SNHLY and CDR2 FYNNEI. The CDR3 bases are TGTGCCAGCAGTCTGACAAGGGGGCCTTACGAGCAGTACTTC. Translated, it gives CASSLTRGPYEQYF.